One and the same sample provided the 26 T cell receptor beta chains below, sequenced in a study of T cell changes during pregnancy in multiple sclerosis. Assay used: immunoSEQ multiplex PCR; TCRdb lists only in-frame clones, some missing. The sample consists of 33,000 or so clones, roughly 91% of them appearing once. The material was CD8+ T cells from peripheral blood mononuclear cells, obtained in the second trimester of pregnancy. The source is a female donor in good health, enrolled as a control in a pregnancy study.

The chain is built from TRBV4-3 and TRBJ2-1; TRBD2 matches at 9 bases. Germline lookup yields CDR1 LGHNA and CDR2 YSLEER. The J segment lost 10 bases and the V segment lost 1 base, leaving 14 bases of the junction unmatched. The CDR3 is made up of 17 amino acids. The CDR3 DNA reads as TGCGCCAGCAGCCAAGGCAATTTCGCGGGGGGGGCCGCGGAGCAGTTCTTC. Translated, it gives CASSQGNFAGGAAEQFF.

The chain is built from TRBV6-5 and TRBJ2-1, with D uncertain. The germline V gene has CDR1 MNHEY and CDR2 SVGAGI. The CDR3 spans 14 residues. V shed 7 bases and J shed 2 bases, with 12 bases lying between them. Here the CDR3 reads CASKSSPTYNEQFF. CDR3 DNA: TGTGCCAGCAAATCGAGCCCTACCTACAATGAGCAGTTCTTC.

The V and J genes are TRBV27 and TRBJ2-1; 7 bases are shared with TRBD2. CDR1 is MNHEY, CDR2 SMNVEV, per germline (reference sequence). V lost 6 bases, J lost 8 bases, and 10 bases stayed unmatched. The CDR3 runs to 14 residues. The CDR3 reads CASSPGGVWDEQFF. In DNA form, the CDR3 reads TGTGCCAGCAGCCCTGGGGGGGTCTGGGATGAGCAGTTCTTC.

This clone occurred once. This sequence joins TRBV7-9 and TRBJ2-7; possibly TRBD1 for D (5 bases). From germline, CDR1 is SEHNR and CDR2 FQNEAQ (reference sequence). The germline V and J ends were trimmed by 4 bases and 2 bases, with 9 bases remaining between them. The CDR3 is 13 residues long. CDR3 DNA: TGTGCCAGCAGCTCGGACACCACCTACGAGCAGTACTTC. Translated, it gives CASSSDTTYEQYF.

This chain links TRBV7-2 with TRBJ1-6; D remains ambiguous. The CDR3 is made up of 12 amino acids. Per germline, CDR1 SGHTA and CDR2 FQGNSA. With 6 bases removed from V and 8 bases from J, the gap between germline ends came to 8 bases. DNA of the CDR3: TGTGCCAGCAGTAGTACGGATTCACCCCTCCACTTT. It is translated as CASSSTDSPLHF.

This clone has only one observation. The genes are TRBV4-3 and TRBJ1-1, with D hard to call. The CDR3 extends over 18 amino acids. V dropped 0 bases and J dropped 0 bases, with 17 bases sitting between them. Germline V CDR1 and CDR2: LGHNA, YSLEER. CDR3 protein: CASSQDSGRRVMNTEAFF. In nucleotides, the CDR3 is TGCGCCAGCAGCCAAGATTCCGGCAGGAGGGTTATGAACACTGAAGCTTTCTTT.

The J gene is TRBJ1-4, the V gene TRBV12-5; TRBD1 agrees at 9 bases. J lost 4 bases, V lost 6 bases, and 9 bases had no gene match. This CDR3 has 16 residues. Germline CDR1 is LGHNT and CDR2 is FRNRAP. The CDR3 region has the DNA TGTGCTAGTGGATCGACCCGGGACAGGGATAATGAAAAACTGTTTTTT. Its translation: CASGSTRDRDNEKLFF.

This chain connects TRBV15 to TRBJ2-7, with a possible D match to TRBD1 (5 bases). Per the germline V gene, CDR1 is LNHNV and CDR2 is YYDKDF (reference sequence). The CDR3 is 16 residues long. With 0 bases removed from V and 2 bases from J, the gap between germline ends came to 14 bases. The chain's CDR3 is CATSRDVYRRPYEQYF. The CDR3 DNA sequence: TGTGCCACCAGCAGAGATGTATACAGGAGACCCTACGAGCAGTACTTC.

The rearrangement uses TRBV5-1 and TRBJ1-1, with 11 bases matching TRBD1. The CDR3 has 15 amino acids. V trimming: 4 bases; J trimming: 3 bases; junction bases outside the gene matches: 5. Germline V gene lookup returns CDR1 SGHRS and CDR2 YFSETQ. CDR3 in amino acids: CASSEWTGGDTEAFF. CDR3 coding DNA: TGCGCCAGCAGCGAATGGACAGGGGGCGACACTGAAGCTTTCTTT.

The chain has TRBV19 and TRBJ1-4; D perhaps matches TRBD1 (5 bases). V lost 1 base and J lost 0, with 15 bases in between. Germline CDR1 reads LNHDA; CDR2 reads SQIVND (reference sequence). CDR3 length: 18 residues. CDR3 nucleotide sequence: TGTGCCAGTAGTATAGTTTCAGGGTTTGGGGCAACTAATGAAAAACTGTTTTTT. Translation: CASSIVSGFGATNEKLFF.

V gene TRBV11-2 combines with J gene TRBJ1-5; 8 bases match TRBD1. The CDR3 has 15 residues. Germline CDR1 and CDR2: SGHAT and FQNNGV. V gave up 1 base and J gave up 7 bases; unmatched junction bases: 6. The DNA of the CDR3 is TGTGCCAGCAGCTTAGCGACAGGGGTAGGGCAGCCCCAGCATTTT. Amino acids: CASSLATGVGQPQHF. Combining the CDR3 with reference TRBV11-2 and TRBJ1-5 gives the whole variable domain EAGVAQSPRYKIIEKRQSVAFWCNPISGHATLYWYQQILGQGPKLLIQFQNNGVVDDSQLPKDRFSAERLKGVDSTLKIQPAKLEDSAVYLCASSLATGVGQPQHFGDGTRLSIL.

This chain uses TRBV23-1 with TRBJ1-2; D is ambiguous. TRBV23-1 counts as an open reading frame of uncertain function. The CDR3 covers 13 residues. V was clipped by 6 bases and J by 2 bases, with 10 bases between them. In DNA form, the CDR3 reads TGCGCCAGCAGCCGCGAGGCGAACTATGGCTACACCTTC. Protein product: CASSREANYGYTF.

The V and J genes are TRBV7-2 and TRBJ1-1; tentative D call: TRBD1 (5 bases). The CDR3 sequence is 14 residues long. The germline V and J ends were trimmed by 3 bases and 3 bases, with 11 bases remaining between them. CDR1 and CDR2 (germline): SGHTA, FQGNSA. Here the CDR3 DNA reads TGTGCCAGCAGCTTCAGGTCGGGGGACACTGAAGCTTTCTTT. Translation: CASSFRSGDTEAFF.

The rearrangement uses TRBV7-9 and TRBJ2-3; TRBD2 matches at 12 bases. V lost 4 bases, J lost 3 bases, and 5 bases stayed unmatched. The CDR3 is 16 residues long. Germline-derived CDR1 and CDR2 are SEHNR and FQNEAQ (reference sequence). CDR3 loop: CASSWSSGGATDTQYF. The CDR3 DNA reads as TGTGCCAGCAGCTGGTCTAGCGGGGGGGCAACAGATACGCAGTATTTT.

CDR3 loop: CASTTNTEAFF. The CDR3 region has the DNA TGTGCCAGCACTACCAACACTGAAGCTTTCTTT. The chain uses TRBV2 and TRBJ1-1; D unresolved. Deletions cut 7 bases from V and 2 bases from J, with 5 bases between. The germline gives CDR1 SNHLY, CDR2 FYNNEI. This CDR3 region has 11 residues.

The chain carries TRBV6-4 and TRBJ2-1; a weak D match, TRBD1 (6 bases). The CDR3 spans 16 residues. Germline V gene data show CDR1 as MRHNA and CDR2 as SNTAGT. The germline V and J ends were trimmed by 2 bases and 1 base, with 12 bases remaining between them. The CDR3 sequence is CASSDQGRRSYNEQFF. The CDR3 nucleotides read TGTGCCAGCAGTGACCAGGGGAGAAGGTCCTACAATGAGCAGTTCTTC.

The chain is built from TRBV27 and TRBJ1-5; D is possibly TRBD1 (6 bases). Germline assignment: CDR1 MNHEY and CDR2 SMNVEV (reference sequence). CDR3 length: 16 residues. V was clipped by 2 bases and J by 4 bases, with 15 bases between them. The CDR3 DNA sequence: TGTGCCAGCAGTTTAGTAGGGGGGGCACCAAATCAGCCCCAGCATTTT. Translated, it gives CASSLVGGAPNQPQHF.

In nucleotides, the CDR3 is TGTGCCAGTAGTCCGCGACAGAACTATGGCTACACCTTC. Translating gives CASSPRQNYGYTF. The J gene is TRBJ1-2, the V gene TRBV19; a weak D match, TRBD1 (5 bases). The CDR3 is 13 amino acids. V was pared by 5 bases and J by 2 bases, with 9 bases between. The germline V gene encodes CDR1 LNHDA and CDR2 SQIVND (reference sequence).

By sample fraction, this clone is medium-sized. This specimen includes other DNA sequences encoding the same CDR3. The V gene is TRBV30, the J gene TRBJ2-7; 7 bases are a match to TRBD1. The CDR3 totals 15 residues. The germline CDR1 and CDR2 sequences are GTSNPN and SVGIG (reference sequence). V was clipped by 3 bases and J by 1 base; unmatched bases: 9. The CDR3 loop reads CAWRGTTGTSYEQYF. The CDR3 DNA follows: TGTGCCTGGAGGGGGACGACAGGGACATCCTACGAGCAGTACTTC. Looking up the rest from reference TRBV30 and TRBJ2-7 gives the full variable domain: SQTIHQWPATLVQPVGSPLSLECTVEGTSNPNLYWYRQAAGRGLQLLFYSVGIGQISSEVPQNLSASRPQDRQFILSSKKLLLSDSGFYLCAWRGTTGTSYEQYFGPGTRLTVT.

The CDR3 DNA follows: TGTGCCAGCAGCCCCCTGGATCAGGGAGGCTACGAGCAGTACTTC. The encoded protein is CASSPLDQGGYEQYF. V usage is TRBV7-9 and J usage is TRBJ2-7, with a tentative D call TRBD2 (6 bases). V lost 5 bases, J lost 3 bases, and 17 bases lay in between. The CDR3 extends over 15 amino acids. Germline values: CDR1 SEHNR, CDR2 FQNEAQ (reference sequence).

V gene TRBV7-9 combines with J gene TRBJ1-1; weak D call: TRBD1 (5 bases). In germline, CDR1 is SEHNR, CDR2 FQNEAQ (reference sequence). This CDR3 region has 16 residues. The germline V and J ends were trimmed by 5 bases and 0 bases, with 16 bases remaining between them. CDR3: CASSPPSQGLNTEAFF. CDR3 bases: TGTGCCAGCAGCCCCCCCAGTCAGGGATTGAACACTGAAGCTTTCTTT.

The CDR3 reads CASRQTGRDRATEAFF. CDR3 in DNA: TGTGCCAGCAGACAGACCGGGCGGGACAGGGCCACTGAAGCTTTCTTT. The rearrangement uses TRBV5-6 and TRBJ1-1, with 9 bases matching TRBD1. Trimming cost V 5 bases and J 4 bases; bases outside gene matches: 12. Germline V gene data show CDR1 as SGHDT and CDR2 as YYEEEE. The CDR3 spans 16 residues.

This clone counts as medium-sized. The chain employs TRBV5-1 and TRBJ1-2; D is possibly TRBD1 (6 bases). From germline, CDR1 is SGHRS and CDR2 YFSETQ. Trimming removed 0 bases at V and 5 bases at J, with 8 bases between. There are 13 residues in the CDR3. The CDR3 is CASSLEQGYGYTF. CDR3 DNA: TGCGCCAGCAGCTTGGAACAGGGTTATGGCTACACCTTC.

V usage is TRBV10-3 and J usage is TRBJ1-1; TRBD1 matches at 8 bases. Trimming cost V 0 bases and J 0 bases; bases outside gene matches: 6. CDR3 length: 17 amino acids. CDR1 and CDR2 (germline): ENHRY, SYGVKD. CDR3 coding DNA: TGTGCCATCAGTGAGTCCTTGGCAGGGGGCATGAACACTGAAGCTTTCTTT. Its protein is CAISESLAGGMNTEAFF.

The V gene is TRBV4-1, the J gene TRBJ1-3; the D gene is possibly TRBD1 (5 bases). V was pared by 0 bases and J by 0 bases, with 18 bases between. The length of the CDR3 is 19 residues. Germline V lookup: CDR1 MGHRA, CDR2 YSYEKL. CDR3 residues: CASSQDQWVDRPSGNTIYF. In DNA, the CDR3 is TGCGCCAGCAGCCAAGATCAGTGGGTCGACAGACCCTCTGGAAACACCATATATTTT.

This rearrangement joins TRBV5-1 to TRBJ2-5; TRBD1 aligns across 7 bases. Germline CDR1 SGHRS, CDR2 YFSETQ. This CDR3 is built from 15 residues. V shed 3 bases, J shed 5 bases, and the junction held 10 bases outside the gene matches. The CDR3 DNA reads as TGCGCCAGCAGCTCTGGACAGGCTTCCGGGGAGACCCAGTACTTC. It yields the protein CASSSGQASGETQYF.